This record concerns one TCR beta chain sequence. This specimen comes from a study of blood T cell repertoires in COVID-19. At the level of the study: Sites across the United States, Italy and Spain contributed samples from acute and convalescent COVID-19. The cDNA or gDNA used as material had been derived from T cells, B-cell-depleted T cells, or PBMCs.

The germline V and J ends were trimmed by 7 bases and 2 bases, with 11 bases remaining between them. The CDR3 length is 14 residues. Germline V gives CDR1 WNHNN, CDR2 SYGVQD (reference sequence). Per the original methods: Amplification of reference gene primers provided the estimated nucleated cell counts. Libraries were prepared by immunoSEQ multiplex PCR; TCRdb keeps only in-frame clonotypes and omits some of them. The D gene and trimming were derived from the DNA, and the V and J assignments and clone size from that table. The sample consists of around 78,000 clones, around 80% of them appearing once.

The chain is built from TRBV10-1 and TRBJ2-2; a weak D match, TRBD1 (5 bases). The sample taken for sequencing was peripheral blood. This receptor was taken from a human donor in a cohort sampled during active COVID-19. CDR3 DNA sequence: TGCGCCAGCACAGGGTTATTAAACACCGGGGAGCTGTTTTTT. It yields the protein CASTGLLNTGELFF.